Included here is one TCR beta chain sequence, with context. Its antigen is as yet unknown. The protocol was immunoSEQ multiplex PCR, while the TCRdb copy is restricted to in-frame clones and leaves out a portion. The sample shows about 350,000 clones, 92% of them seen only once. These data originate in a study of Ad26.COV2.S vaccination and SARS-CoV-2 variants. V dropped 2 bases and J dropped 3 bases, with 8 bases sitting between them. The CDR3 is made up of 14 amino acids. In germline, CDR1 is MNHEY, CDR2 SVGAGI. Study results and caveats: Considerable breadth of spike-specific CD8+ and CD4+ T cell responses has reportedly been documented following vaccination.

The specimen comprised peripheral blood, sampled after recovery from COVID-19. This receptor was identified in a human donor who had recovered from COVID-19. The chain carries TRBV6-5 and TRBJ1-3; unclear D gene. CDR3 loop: CASSYIGIGNTIYF. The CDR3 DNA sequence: TGTGCCAGCAGTTACATAGGGATTGGAAACACCATATATTTT.